The source of this TCR beta chain is a study of T cell repertoires in aging, cancer and after chemotherapy. On the study more broadly: Patients with glioblastoma brain tumors were sampled before and after temozolomide-based therapy. Study-wide results and limits: No conclusions about immunological memory after chemotherapy can be drawn from the repertoire data. Across the chemotherapy interval, each cancer cohort showed higher median generation probability, suggesting thymic rebound. Healthy donors lost TCR diversity with age mainly through richness, cancer patients through richness and evenness.

Turning to this clonotype: The antigen is undetermined.

Trimming took off 8 bases at V and 10 bases at J, with 18 bases between the two ends. The CDR3 consists of 13 residues. From germline, CDR1 is MGHDK and CDR2 SYGVNS. The template was genomic DNA from peripheral blood, not RNA. Rearranged V-D-J TRB sequences were amplified with a mixed TRB-A/B primer pool. TCRdb recomputed calls from the multiplex PCR reads with MiXCR, one row per CDR3 protein. The data hold over a thousand distinct CDR3 sequences, with roughly 33% observed a single time. The J gene is TRBJ1-5, the V gene TRBV25-1, with unresolved D. Sequenced material: blood. The TCR sequence derives from a human donor with a solid tumor. DNA of the CDR3: TGTGCCAGCGCCGAAGGTCGAGACGGTCCCCAGCATTTT. Its translation is CASAEGRDGPQHF.